The 10 T cell receptor beta chains below all came from one sample that was sequenced in a study of lymphopenia after photon versus proton radiotherapy. The data were produced by immunoSEQ multiplex PCR, yet TCRdb's version contains in-frame clones alone and is incomplete. The repertoire includes about 35,000 clones, roughly nine tenths of them detected once, and 15% sits in the top ten. Material: peripheral blood, obtained from a patient treated with photon-based radiotherapy. Receptors were obtained from a man in his fifties or sixties with cholangiocarcinoma.

The chain couples TRBV7-3 to TRBJ2-1, with 9 bases aligning to TRBD2. V was pared by 2 bases and J by 9 bases, with 11 bases of the junction left unmatched. The CDR3 length is 16 residues. Germline V gene data show CDR1 as SGHTA and CDR2 as FQGTGA. CDR3 sequence (DNA): TGTGCCAGCAGCTTAGACGGGACTAGCCGGGATGGTGAGCAGTTCTTC. It specifies CASSLDGTSRDGEQFF. The full variable domain, its missing parts supplied by reference TRBV7-3 and TRBJ2-1, is GAGVSQTPSNKVTEKGKYVELRCDPISGHTALYWYRQSLGQGPEFLIYFQGTGAADDSGLPNDRFFAVRPEGSVSTLKIQRTERGDSAVYLCASSLDGTSRDGEQFFGPGTRLTVL.

This chain joins TRBV14 and TRBJ2-3, with 11 nucleotides matching TRBD1. Losses at the gene ends were 6 bases for V and 5 bases for J; bases not matched to a gene: 10. This CDR3 spans 16 amino acids. CDR1 is SGHDN and CDR2 is FVKESK in the germline V gene. The CDR3 sequence is CASRRTGGASLDTQYF. As DNA, the CDR3 is TGTGCCAGCAGACGGACAGGGGGCGCCAGTTTAGATACGCAGTATTTT.

On this clone itself: The same CDR3 arises from other DNA sequences in this sample as well. The genes are TRBV18 and TRBJ1-5; TRBD1 agrees at 9 bases. The length of the CDR3 is 14 residues. Losses at the gene ends were 3 bases for V and 5 bases for J; bases not matched to a gene: 2. From germline, CDR1 is KGHSH and CDR2 LQKENI. CDR3 in amino acids: CASSPGQGDQPQHF. CDR3 bases: TGTGCCAGCTCACCGGGACAGGGTGATCAGCCCCAGCATTTT. Combining the CDR3 with reference TRBV18 and TRBJ1-5 gives the whole variable domain NAGVMQNPRHLVRRRGQEARLRCSPMKGHSHVYWYRQLPEEGLKFMVYLQKENIIDESGMPKERFSAEFPKEGPSILRIQQVVRGDSAAYFCASSPGQGDQPQHFGDGTRLSIL.

This chain uses TRBV7-2 with TRBJ1-5, with 7 bases identical to TRBD1. Germline lookup yields CDR1 SGHTA and CDR2 FQGNSA. The CDR3 is made up of 16 amino acids. The V gene end was trimmed by 5 bases and the J gene end by 2 bases; junction bases not matched to a gene: 9. The CDR3: CASSNYRGNGNQPQHF. The DNA of the CDR3 is TGTGCCAGCAGCAACTACAGGGGAAACGGCAATCAGCCCCAGCATTTT.

The chain recombines TRBV11-3 with TRBJ2-1; 9 bases fit TRBD2. The CDR3 contains 17 residues. Germline lookup yields CDR1 SGHNT and CDR2 YENEEA. V gave up 0 bases and J gave up 0 bases; unmatched junction bases: 3. In DNA form, the CDR3 reads TGTGCCAGCAGCTTAGACGCGGGAGGGAGCTCCTACAATGAGCAGTTCTTC. Its protein is CASSLDAGGSSYNEQFF.

The CDR3 DNA reads as TGTGCCAGCAGCCAAGTACGGGGACCCTTCGACTATGGCTACACCTTC. Translating gives CASSQVRGPFDYGYTF. The V call is TRBV14, the J call TRBJ1-2, with a tentative D call TRBD1 (5 bases). The CDR3 has 16 residues. CDR1 SGHDN and CDR2 FVKESK come from the germline V gene. V lost 1 base and J 3 bases, leaving 15 bases between the germline ends.

CDR3 sequence reads: CASSTTDEQYF. The CDR3 DNA sequence: TGCGCCAGCAGCACCACAGACGAGCAGTACTTC. The chain employs TRBV5-1 and TRBJ2-7, with D unresolved. V lost 4 bases to trimming and J lost 5 bases, with 7 bases between them. The CDR3 sequence is 11 residues long. Germline values: CDR1 SGHRS, CDR2 YFSETQ.

This chain links TRBV6-1 with TRBJ2-3; perhaps TRBD2 as D (5 bases). The V end lost 3 bases, the J end lost 5 bases, and 9 bases lay between the germline ends. Per germline, CDR1 MNHNS and CDR2 SASEGT. The CDR3 extends over 13 amino acids. The CDR3 nucleotides are TGTGCCAGCAGTGAGACTGGGAGAGATACGCAGTATTTT. It encodes CASSETGRDTQYF.

The rearrangement joins TRBV5-1 to TRBJ2-2; 9 bases are shared with TRBD1. The germline CDR1 and CDR2 sequences are SGHRS and YFSETQ. This CDR3 contains 16 residues. The ends lost 1 base at V and 6 bases at J; junction bases unmatched: 7. This chain's CDR3 is CASSLPDRGAAGELFF. CDR3 in DNA: TGCGCCAGCAGCTTGCCTGACAGGGGGGCGGCCGGGGAGCTGTTTTTT.

This clone was seen only once. This chain connects TRBV6-6 to TRBJ1-1; TRBD1 is a possible D gene (5 bases). V lost 2 bases and J lost 7, with 17 bases in between. Germline-derived CDR1 and CDR2 are MNHNY and SVGAGI (reference sequence). CDR3 length equals 15 residues. The CDR3 region is CASSYTDLGTNEAFF. CDR3 nucleotides: TGTGCCAGCAGTTACACTGACCTCGGGACCAATGAAGCTTTCTTT.